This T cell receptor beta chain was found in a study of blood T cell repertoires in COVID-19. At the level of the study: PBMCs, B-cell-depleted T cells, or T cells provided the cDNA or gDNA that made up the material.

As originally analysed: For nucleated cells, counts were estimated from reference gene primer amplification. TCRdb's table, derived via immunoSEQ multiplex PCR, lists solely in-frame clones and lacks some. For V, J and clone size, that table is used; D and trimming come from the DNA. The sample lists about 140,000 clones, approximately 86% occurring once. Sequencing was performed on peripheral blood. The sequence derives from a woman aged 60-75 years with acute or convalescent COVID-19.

The CDR3 protein is CASSRTGAPGNTIYF. The CDR3 DNA follows: TGTGCCAGTAGCAGAACAGGGGCACCTGGAAACACCATATATTTT. The genes are TRBV19 and TRBJ1-3; TRBD1 agrees at 7 bases. CDR1 and CDR2 from the germline V gene are LNHDA and SQIVND (reference sequence). The V gene end was trimmed by 6 bases and the J gene end by 2 bases; junction bases not matched to a gene: 7. This CDR3 region has 15 residues.